A selection of T cell receptor beta chains follows, all from one sample in a study of CD8 T cells in Susac syndrome. TCRdb recomputed calls from the immunoSEQ multiplex PCR reads with MiXCR, one row per CDR3 protein. The table has some 260,000 distinct CDR3 sequences, about 85% seen once. The sequenced sample was CD8+ T cells from PBMCs. These receptors were obtained from a human donor with multiple sclerosis. The CDR3 runs from the conserved cysteine through the conserved F or W. Each record gives: clone size, V gene, J gene, D gene, CDR3 DNA, CDR3 protein. D genes are given only for firm matches. Where a row states a size, it is once, few, many or the class of an expanded clone; other rows omit it.

abundance: -; v_gene: TRBV7-9; j_gene: TRBJ1-2; d_gene: -; CDR3nt: TGTGCCAGCAGCCGTGACACGGGCTACACCTTC; CDR3aa: CASSRDTGYTF
abundance: -; v_gene: TRBV20-1; j_gene: TRBJ2-7; d_gene: TRBD2; CDR3nt: TGCAGTGCCAGAATAGGACTAGCGGGAGCCTACGAGCAGTACTTC; CDR3aa: CSARIGLAGAYEQYF
abundance: -; v_gene: TRBV19; j_gene: TRBJ1-5; d_gene: TRBD1; CDR3nt: TGTGCCAGTAGTGGGACAGAGTGGAATCAGCCCCAGCATTTT; CDR3aa: CASSGTEWNQPQHF
abundance: once; v_gene: TRBV13; j_gene: TRBJ2-1; d_gene: -; CDR3nt: TGTGCCAGCAGCTTCAGGGCGGTGTACAATGAGCAGTTCTTC; CDR3aa: CASSFRAVYNEQFF
abundance: -; v_gene: TRBV25-1; j_gene: TRBJ2-1; d_gene: -; CDR3nt: TGTGCCAGCACCCGGGGGGCCGCCGGGTTCTTC; CDR3aa: CASTRGAAGFF
abundance: -; v_gene: TRBV12-5; j_gene: TRBJ2-3; d_gene: TRBD1; CDR3nt: TGTGCTAGTGGTTTGGGCCCGACAGGGCCCACAGATACGCAGTATTTT; CDR3aa: CASGLGPTGPTDTQYF
abundance: -; v_gene: TRBV20-1; j_gene: TRBJ1-1; d_gene: -; CDR3nt: TGCAGTGCTAGCGGAGGTGAAGCTTTCTTT; CDR3aa: CSASGGEAFF
abundance: once; v_gene: TRBV10-3; j_gene: TRBJ2-7; d_gene: -; CDR3nt: TGTGCCATCAGTGGGGGCGGAAGCTACGAGCAGTACTTC; CDR3aa: CAISGGGSYEQYF
abundance: -; v_gene: TRBV6-5; j_gene: TRBJ2-2; d_gene: TRBD2; CDR3nt: TGTGCCAGCAGTTACCAACTAGCGGGAGGTACAGGGGAGCTGTTTTTT; CDR3aa: CASSYQLAGGTGELFF
abundance: -; v_gene: TRBV6-5; j_gene: TRBJ2-5; d_gene: -; CDR3nt: TGTGCCAGCAGTTACTCGTCAAGGGGCGAGACCCAGTACTTC; CDR3aa: CASSYSSRGETQYF
abundance: -; v_gene: TRBV10-1; j_gene: TRBJ2-1; d_gene: TRBD2; CDR3nt: TGCGCCAGCAGTGAGTCGAATAGCGGGGGGTACAATGAGCAGTTCTTC; CDR3aa: CASSESNSGGYNEQFF
abundance: -; v_gene: TRBV9; j_gene: TRBJ2-5; d_gene: TRBD2; CDR3nt: TGTGCCAGCAGCGCGAGCGGGATTCAAGAGACCCAGTACTTC; CDR3aa: CASSASGIQETQYF
abundance: once; v_gene: TRBV3-1; j_gene: TRBJ2-7; d_gene: TRBD1; CDR3nt: TGTGCCAGCAGCTCCGGGACAGGGTGGCTCGAGCAGTACTTC; CDR3aa: CASSSGTGWLEQYF
abundance: -; v_gene: TRBV10-1; j_gene: TRBJ2-7; d_gene: -; CDR3nt: TGCGCCAGCGGCTCCGGGACAAGGGGCGAGCAGTACTTC; CDR3aa: CASGSGTRGEQYF
abundance: -; v_gene: TRBV9; j_gene: TRBJ2-7; d_gene: -; CDR3nt: TGTGCCAGCAGCGTAGGGGGACAAACCGAGCAGTACTTC; CDR3aa: CASSVGGQTEQYF
abundance: -; v_gene: TRBV25-1; j_gene: TRBJ2-1; d_gene: -; CDR3nt: TGTGCCAGCAGTGAAATCACAGGCCCGTTGAGCTCCTACAATGAGCAGTTCTTC; CDR3aa: CASSEITGPLSSYNEQFF
abundance: -; v_gene: TRBV19; j_gene: TRBJ1-1; d_gene: -; CDR3nt: TGTGCCACCCAGCCCCGGGACTCTAACACTGAAGCTTTCTTT; CDR3aa: CATQPRDSNTEAFF
abundance: -; v_gene: TRBV9; j_gene: TRBJ2-7; d_gene: TRBD2; CDR3nt: TGTGCCAGCAGCCTCGGGACTAGCGGTCCCCCGGGGTACGAGCAGTACTTC; CDR3aa: CASSLGTSGPPGYEQYF
abundance: -; v_gene: TRBV6-5; j_gene: TRBJ2-1; d_gene: -; CDR3nt: TGTGCCAGCAGTTGGAGCCTCTACAATGAGCAGTTCTTC; CDR3aa: CASSWSLYNEQFF
abundance: -; v_gene: TRBV4-2; j_gene: TRBJ2-1; d_gene: -; CDR3nt: TGTGCCAGCAGCCAAGATGTGGCTAGCGAGACCAATGAGCAGTTCTTC; CDR3aa: CASSQDVASETNEQFF
abundance: -; v_gene: TRBV4-1; j_gene: TRBJ1-5; d_gene: -; CDR3nt: TGCGCCAGCAGCCAGAGAGGACTGCCCTATCAGCCCCAGCATTTT; CDR3aa: CASSQRGLPYQPQHF
abundance: -; v_gene: TRBV29-1; j_gene: TRBJ1-2; d_gene: TRBD1; CDR3nt: TGCAGCGGGTGGGGACAGGGGATCTATGGCTACACCTTC; CDR3aa: CSGWGQGIYGYTF
abundance: -; v_gene: TRBV18; j_gene: TRBJ2-1; d_gene: -; CDR3nt: TGTGCCAGCTCCCCCCCGGAGGGGGTAGGCGAGCAGTTCTTC; CDR3aa: CASSPPEGVGEQFF
abundance: -; v_gene: TRBV2; j_gene: TRBJ1-1; d_gene: -; CDR3nt: TGTGCCAGCAATGGGAAGACTGAAGCTTTCTTT; CDR3aa: CASNGKTEAFF
abundance: -; v_gene: TRBV29-1; j_gene: TRBJ2-1; d_gene: TRBD1; CDR3nt: TGCAGCGTTGAAGACTTCGCCGTAGGGGGACAGGGGGGCCCACCGGGACCACGGGGTGAGCAGTTCTTC; CDR3aa: CSVEDFAVGGQGGPPGPRGEQFF
abundance: -; v_gene: TRBV27; j_gene: TRBJ2-7; d_gene: -; CDR3nt: TGTGCCAGCAGCCTTCGACCCCCGCACGAGCAGTACTTC; CDR3aa: CASSLRPPHEQYF
abundance: -; v_gene: TRBV10-3; j_gene: TRBJ1-5; d_gene: -; CDR3nt: TGTGCCATCACCAGGGAGGCCAATCAGCCCCAGCATTTT; CDR3aa: CAITREANQPQHF
abundance: -; v_gene: TRBV11-2; j_gene: TRBJ2-1; d_gene: TRBD2; CDR3nt: TGTGCCAGCAGCTACGGGGTGGGGCGAGCGGGAGACTACAATGAGCAGTTCTTC; CDR3aa: CASSYGVGRAGDYNEQFF
abundance: -; v_gene: TRBV7-9; j_gene: TRBJ2-4; d_gene: TRBD2; CDR3nt: TGTGCCAGCAGCTTAGTGAATAGCGGGGGAACCTTAGCCAAAAACATTCAGTACTTC; CDR3aa: CASSLVNSGGTLAKNIQYF
abundance: few; v_gene: TRBV7-2; j_gene: TRBJ2-5; d_gene: TRBD2; CDR3nt: TGTGCCAGCAGCTTAGAACTAGCGGGAGGTGCCGGGGCCCAGTACTTC; CDR3aa: CASSLELAGGAGAQYF
abundance: -; v_gene: TRBV24-1; j_gene: TRBJ2-1; d_gene: TRBD2; CDR3nt: TGTGCCACCAGTGGGACGGGAGGGTACAATGAGCAGTTCTTC; CDR3aa: CATSGTGGYNEQFF
abundance: -; v_gene: TRBV15; j_gene: TRBJ1-4; d_gene: -; CDR3nt: TGTGCCACCAGCGTCCGTGCAGCAACTAATGAAAAACTGTTTTTT; CDR3aa: CATSVRAATNEKLFF
abundance: -; v_gene: TRBV6-1; j_gene: TRBJ2-2; d_gene: -; CDR3nt: TGTGCCAGGGGCGAGAACACCGGGGAGCTGTTTTTT; CDR3aa: CARGENTGELFF
abundance: once; v_gene: TRBV5-5; j_gene: TRBJ2-5; d_gene: -; CDR3nt: TGTGCCAGCAGAACCGGAGGGGGCTGGTACTTC; CDR3aa: CASRTGGGWYF
abundance: few; v_gene: TRBV5-6; j_gene: TRBJ1-2; d_gene: -; CDR3nt: TGTGCCAGCAGCTTAGGGCAGGGTCATGGCTACACCTTC; CDR3aa: CASSLGQGHGYTF
abundance: few; v_gene: TRBV13; j_gene: TRBJ2-3; d_gene: TRBD2; CDR3nt: TGTGCCAGCAGCTCAAAGGGACTAGCTCGCACAGATACGCAGTATTTT; CDR3aa: CASSSKGLARTDTQYF
abundance: -; v_gene: TRBV10-3; j_gene: TRBJ2-7; d_gene: -; CDR3nt: TGTGCCACCCTGGGGGTTAGCGGCCACTACGAGCAGTACTTC; CDR3aa: CATLGVSGHYEQYF
abundance: -; v_gene: TRBV7-9; j_gene: TRBJ2-5; d_gene: -; CDR3nt: TGTGCCAGCAGCTTAGGGCCAGAGACCCAGTACTTC; CDR3aa: CASSLGPETQYF
abundance: -; v_gene: TRBV20-1; j_gene: TRBJ2-7; d_gene: -; CDR3nt: TGCAGTGCTAGGAGGGGGAGGGCCCACGAGCAGTACTTC; CDR3aa: CSARRGRAHEQYF
abundance: -; v_gene: TRBV27; j_gene: TRBJ1-1; d_gene: TRBD1; CDR3nt: TGTGCCAGCAGTTGGACAGGGGGCGCCACTGAAGCTTTCTTT; CDR3aa: CASSWTGGATEAFF
abundance: -; v_gene: TRBV7-3; j_gene: TRBJ2-7; d_gene: -; CDR3nt: TGTGCCAGCAGCCCTCGGTGGGGCTCCTACGAGCAGTACTTC; CDR3aa: CASSPRWGSYEQYF
abundance: -; v_gene: TRBV28; j_gene: TRBJ2-1; d_gene: -; CDR3nt: TGTGCCAGCGCCCCCATAGAGGTCAATGAGCAGTTCTTC; CDR3aa: CASAPIEVNEQFF
abundance: -; v_gene: TRBV7-9; j_gene: TRBJ2-7; d_gene: TRBD2; CDR3nt: TGTGCCAGCACCCCCAGGTTGGCTAGCGGCCCCTACGAGCAGTACTTC; CDR3aa: CASTPRLASGPYEQYF
abundance: -; v_gene: TRBV18; j_gene: TRBJ2-7; d_gene: TRBD2; CDR3nt: TGTGCCAGCTCACCCTTCGGCGGGAGCGGCTACGAGCAGTACTTC; CDR3aa: CASSPFGGSGYEQYF
abundance: -; v_gene: TRBV12-3/TRBV12-4; j_gene: TRBJ1-1; d_gene: TRBD1; CDR3nt: TGTGCCAGCAGCCGACCGGGACAGGGGTACCCGAACACTGAAGCTTTCTTT; CDR3aa: CASSRPGQGYPNTEAFF
abundance: -; v_gene: TRBV15; j_gene: TRBJ2-3; d_gene: TRBD2; CDR3nt: TGTGCCACCAGCCGACTAGCGGGAGTATCCGATACGCAGTATTTT; CDR3aa: CATSRLAGVSDTQYF
abundance: -; v_gene: TRBV18; j_gene: TRBJ2-1; d_gene: -; CDR3nt: TGTGCCAGCTCACCACACAAGGTCGAGAGGAGCAATGAGCAGTTCTTC; CDR3aa: CASSPHKVERSNEQFF
abundance: -; v_gene: TRBV10-3; j_gene: TRBJ2-6; d_gene: -; CDR3nt: TGTGCCATCAGTTTAATACAGGGTCTTTTAGGGGCCAACGTCCTGACTTTC; CDR3aa: CAISLIQGLLGANVLTF
abundance: -; v_gene: TRBV10-2; j_gene: TRBJ1-5; d_gene: -; CDR3nt: TGCGCCAGCAGTGAGTGGGACACAACGAACGGATATAGCAATCAGCCCCAGCATTTT; CDR3aa: CASSEWDTTNGYSNQPQHF
abundance: -; v_gene: TRBV9; j_gene: TRBJ2-6; d_gene: -; CDR3nt: TGTGCCAGCAGCGTAGATGGGGCCAACGTCCTGACTTTC; CDR3aa: CASSVDGANVLTF